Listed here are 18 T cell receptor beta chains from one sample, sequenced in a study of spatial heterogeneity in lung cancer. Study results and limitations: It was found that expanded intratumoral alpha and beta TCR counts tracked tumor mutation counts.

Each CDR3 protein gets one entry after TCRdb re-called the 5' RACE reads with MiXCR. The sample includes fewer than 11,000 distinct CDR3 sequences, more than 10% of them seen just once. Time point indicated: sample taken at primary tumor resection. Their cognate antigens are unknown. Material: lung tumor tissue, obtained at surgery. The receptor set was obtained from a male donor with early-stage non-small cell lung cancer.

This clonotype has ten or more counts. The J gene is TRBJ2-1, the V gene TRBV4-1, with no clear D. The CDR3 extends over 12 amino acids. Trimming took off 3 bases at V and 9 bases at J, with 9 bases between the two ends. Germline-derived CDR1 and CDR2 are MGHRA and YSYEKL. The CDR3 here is CASSHLEAEQFF. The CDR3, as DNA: TGCGCCAGCAGCCACCTAGAGGCTGAGCAGTTCTTC.

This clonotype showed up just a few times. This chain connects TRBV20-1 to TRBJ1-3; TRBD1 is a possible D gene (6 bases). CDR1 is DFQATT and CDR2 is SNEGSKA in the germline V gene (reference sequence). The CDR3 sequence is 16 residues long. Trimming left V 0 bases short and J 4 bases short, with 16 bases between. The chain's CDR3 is CSARDPGHLRGNTIYF. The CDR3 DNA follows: TGCAGTGCTAGAGATCCGGGACACCTACGGGGAAACACCATATATTTT.

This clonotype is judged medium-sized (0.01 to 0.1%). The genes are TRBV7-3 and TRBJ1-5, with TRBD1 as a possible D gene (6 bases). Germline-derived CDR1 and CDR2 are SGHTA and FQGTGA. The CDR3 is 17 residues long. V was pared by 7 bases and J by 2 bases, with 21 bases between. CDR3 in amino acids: CASIKSWGAQGNQPQHF. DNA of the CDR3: TGTGCCAGCATCAAAAGTTGGGGGGCACAAGGCAATCAGCCCCAGCATTTT. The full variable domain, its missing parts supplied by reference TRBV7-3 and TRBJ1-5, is GAGVSQTPSNKVTEKGKYVELRCDPISGHTALYWYRQSLGQGPEFLIYFQGTGAADDSGLPNDRFFAVRPEGSVSTLKIQRTERGDSAVYLCASIKSWGAQGNQPQHFGDGTRLSIL.

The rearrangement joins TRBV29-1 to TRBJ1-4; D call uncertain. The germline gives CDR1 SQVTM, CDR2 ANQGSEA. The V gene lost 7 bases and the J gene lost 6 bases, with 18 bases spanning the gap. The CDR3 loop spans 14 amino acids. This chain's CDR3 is CSALSLGYDEKLFF. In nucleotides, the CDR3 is TGCAGCGCGTTGTCACTGGGGTACGATGAAAAACTGTTTTTT. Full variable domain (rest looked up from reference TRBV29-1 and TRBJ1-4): SAVISQKPSRDICQRGTSLTIQCQVDSQVTMMFWYRQQPGQSLTLIATANQGSEATYESGFVIDKFPISRPNLTFSTLTVSNMSPEDSSIYLCSALSLGYDEKLFFGSGTQLSVL.

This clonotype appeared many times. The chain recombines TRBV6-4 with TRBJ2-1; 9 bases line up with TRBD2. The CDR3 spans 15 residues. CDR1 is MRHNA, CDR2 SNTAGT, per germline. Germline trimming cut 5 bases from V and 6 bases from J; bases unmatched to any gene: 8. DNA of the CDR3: TGTGCCAGCAGTCAATGGCGGGAGGGCCCCAATGAGCAGTTCTTC. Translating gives CASSQWREGPNEQFF.

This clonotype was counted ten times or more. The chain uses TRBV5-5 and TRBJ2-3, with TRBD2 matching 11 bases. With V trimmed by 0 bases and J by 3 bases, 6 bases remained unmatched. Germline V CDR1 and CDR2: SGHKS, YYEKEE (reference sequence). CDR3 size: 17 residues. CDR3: CASSLADSGRGTDTQYF. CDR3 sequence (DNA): TGTGCCAGCAGCTTGGCGGATAGCGGGAGGGGGACAGATACGCAGTATTTT.

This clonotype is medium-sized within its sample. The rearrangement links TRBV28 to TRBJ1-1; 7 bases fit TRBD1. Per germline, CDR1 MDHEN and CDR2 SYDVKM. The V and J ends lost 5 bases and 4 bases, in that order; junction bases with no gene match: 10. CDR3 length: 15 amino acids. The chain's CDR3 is CASSPNRGLGTEAFF. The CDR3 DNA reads TGTGCCAGCAGTCCTAACAGGGGTTTGGGCACTGAAGCTTTCTTT.

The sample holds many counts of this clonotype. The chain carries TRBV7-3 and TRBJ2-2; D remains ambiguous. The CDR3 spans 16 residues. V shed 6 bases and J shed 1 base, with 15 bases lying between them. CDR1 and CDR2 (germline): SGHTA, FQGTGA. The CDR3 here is CASSLNSPGNTGELFF. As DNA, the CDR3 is TGTGCCAGCAGTCTTAATAGCCCGGGGAACACCGGGGAGCTGTTTTTT.

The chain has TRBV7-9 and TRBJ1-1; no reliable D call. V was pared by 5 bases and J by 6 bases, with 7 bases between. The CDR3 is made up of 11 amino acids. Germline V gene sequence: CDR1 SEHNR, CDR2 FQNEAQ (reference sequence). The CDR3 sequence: CASSHTAEAFF. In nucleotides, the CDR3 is TGTGCCAGCAGCCACACAGCTGAAGCTTTCTTT. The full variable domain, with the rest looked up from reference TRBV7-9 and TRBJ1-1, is DTGVSQNPRHKITKRGQNVTFRCDPISEHNRLYWYRQTLGQGPEFLTYFQNEAQLEKSRLLSDRFSAERPKGSFSTLEIQRTEQGDSAMYLCASSHTAEAFFGQGTRLTVV.

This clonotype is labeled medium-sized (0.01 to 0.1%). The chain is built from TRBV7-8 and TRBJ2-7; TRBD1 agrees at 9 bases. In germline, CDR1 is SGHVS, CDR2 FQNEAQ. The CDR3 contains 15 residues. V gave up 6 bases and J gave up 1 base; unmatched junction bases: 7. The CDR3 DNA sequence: TGTGCCAGCAGTCTCGGGACAGGGTCTTCCTACGAGCAGTACTTC. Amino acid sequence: CASSLGTGSSYEQYF.

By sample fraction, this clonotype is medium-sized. The CDR3 DNA follows: TGTGCCAGCAGCTTAATGGGACAGGGACAATCACCCCTCCACTTT. It translates to CASSLMGQGQSPLHF. The chain recombines TRBV7-3 with TRBJ1-6, with 9 bases lining up with TRBD1. This CDR3 is 15 amino acids long. CDR1 and CDR2 from the germline V gene are SGHTA and FQGTGA. V trimming: 1 base; J trimming: 10 bases; junction bases outside the gene matches: 5.

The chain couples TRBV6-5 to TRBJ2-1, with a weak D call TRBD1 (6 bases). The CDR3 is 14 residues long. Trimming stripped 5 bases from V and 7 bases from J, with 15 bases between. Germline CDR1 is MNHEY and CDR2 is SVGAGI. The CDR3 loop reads CASSTGTRRNEQFF. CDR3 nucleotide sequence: TGTGCCAGCAGTACCGGGACAAGGAGAAATGAGCAGTTCTTC.

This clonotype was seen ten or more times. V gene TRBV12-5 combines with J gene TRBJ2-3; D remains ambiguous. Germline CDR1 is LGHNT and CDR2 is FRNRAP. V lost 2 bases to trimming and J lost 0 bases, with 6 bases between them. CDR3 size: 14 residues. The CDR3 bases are TGTGCTAGTGGTTTGCCGAGGAGCACAGATACGCAGTATTTT. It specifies CASGLPRSTDTQYF.

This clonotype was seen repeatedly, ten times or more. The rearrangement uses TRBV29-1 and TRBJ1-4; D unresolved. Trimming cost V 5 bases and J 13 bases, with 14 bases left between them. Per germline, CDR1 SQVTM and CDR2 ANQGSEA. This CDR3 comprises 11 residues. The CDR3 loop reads CSVLTGSRLFF. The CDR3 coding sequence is TGCAGCGTTCTGACTGGCTCCCGACTGTTTTTT.

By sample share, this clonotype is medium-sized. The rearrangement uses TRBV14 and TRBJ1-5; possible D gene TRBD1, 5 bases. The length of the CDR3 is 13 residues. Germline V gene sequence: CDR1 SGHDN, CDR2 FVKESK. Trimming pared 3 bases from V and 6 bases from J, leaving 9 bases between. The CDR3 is CASSQGGSQPQHF. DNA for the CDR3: TGTGCCAGCAGCCAGGGGGGAAGTCAGCCCCAGCATTTT.

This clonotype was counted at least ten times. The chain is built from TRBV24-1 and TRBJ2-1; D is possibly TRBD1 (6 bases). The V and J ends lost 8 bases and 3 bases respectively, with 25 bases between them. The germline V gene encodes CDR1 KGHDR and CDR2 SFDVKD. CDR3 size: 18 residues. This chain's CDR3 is CATTTGQGQNEIYNEQFF. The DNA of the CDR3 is TGTGCCACCACCACGGGGCAGGGGCAGAATGAAATCTACAATGAGCAGTTCTTC.

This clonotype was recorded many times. The DNA for the CDR3 is TGTGCCACCAGCAGGGTACAGGGGGCGCTTATCTATGGCTACACCTTC. This translates into CATSRVQGALIYGYTF. This rearrangement joins TRBV15 to TRBJ1-2; TRBD1 matches at 9 bases. Trimming took 3 bases from V and 4 from J; bases not matched to a gene: 9. CDR1 and CDR2 (germline): LNHNV, YYDKDF (reference sequence). This CDR3 spans 16 amino acids.

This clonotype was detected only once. The CDR3 DNA is TGTGCCAGCAGTGGTCAGGGGAGCTCCTACGAGCAGTACTTC. This gives the protein CASSGQGSSYEQYF. V gene TRBV27 combines with J gene TRBJ2-7, with D perhaps TRBD1 (6 bases). Between the trimmed V and J ends, which lost 5 bases and 0 bases, there was a span of 11 bases. The CDR3 sequence is 14 residues long. Per the germline V gene, CDR1 is MNHEY and CDR2 is SMNVEV (reference sequence).